The table lists the clone carrying this T cell receptor (beta chain) with many counts. Its antigen remains unidentified. The data were taken from a study of prognosis after radiotherapy for stage I lung cancer. Study-level background: The non-small cell lung cancer patients were all considered medically inoperable, with comorbidities accounting for this in 12 of them. Progression was not significant in about 16 patients, whereas four developed distant metastases (median roughly 7 months) after radiotherapy. Findings and caveats of the study: The number of unique TCR clones went down after stereotactic body radiation therapy, with a median of about 9,200 versus 6,500. Following stereotactic body radiation therapy, patients who went on to develop distant metastases had lower Shannon entropy.

Amplification of TCR beta CDR3 from genomic DNA used two-round multiplex PCR. Gene-specific TRBV and TRBJ primers were used in PCR round one. TCRdb re-called the multiplex PCR reads through MiXCR, storing one row per CDR3 protein. The sample yields some 20,000 distinct CDR3 sequences, around 42% seen once. CDR3 size: 14 residues. Germline loops: CDR1 KGHSH, CDR2 LQKENI. The V gene end was trimmed by 3 bases and the J gene end by 7 bases; junction bases not matched to a gene: 3. This specimen was PBMCs, taken before or after stereotactic body radiation therapy (not recorded which). This receptor was taken from a donor of 50 years or more with non-small cell lung cancer. The chain carries TRBV18 and TRBJ2-1, with TRBD1 matching 10 bases. The CDR3 coding sequence is TGTGCCAGCTCACCGGGACAGGGGAAGAATGAGCAGTTCTTC. Its translation: CASSPGQGKNEQFF.